The next 29 T cell receptor beta chains were all read from a single sample in a study of response to subunit inactivated influenza vaccine. From the RT-PCR reads, TCRdb called clonotypes with MiXCR, one entry per CDR3 protein. This sample carries 500,000 to 550,000 distinct CDR3 sequences, 6% to 9% of them seen once, and the ten largest clones take roughly 13%. The material sequenced was PBMCs from blood, taken around 25 months after vaccination. The receptors derive from a man aged 45 to 70 who received an inactivated influenza vaccine.

The chain has TRBV9 and TRBJ2-1, with TRBD2 as a possible D gene (6 bases). The CDR3 loop spans 15 amino acids. CDR1 and CDR2 from the germline V gene are SGDLS and YYNGEE. Trimming removed 4 bases from V and 15 bases from J, with 26 bases in between. The CDR3 DNA follows: TGTGCCAGCAGCCCGCGGTCGGGAGCTCTAACAAAACGGTTCTTC. This sequence encodes CASSPRSGALTKRFF.

The chain has TRBV28 and TRBJ1-3, with unresolved D. This CDR3 is 15 amino acids long. CDR1 is MDHEN, CDR2 SYDVKM, per germline. Trimming pared 3 bases from V and 6 bases from J, leaving 15 bases between. The CDR3 here is CASSFSRTVQNTIYF. CDR3 sequence (DNA): TGTGCCAGCAGTTTTTCCCGTACAGTCCAAAACACCATATATTTT.

This clonotype has just a few counts. J is TRBJ1-2 and V is TRBV28; D not resolved. V dropped 6 bases and J dropped 2 bases, with 7 bases sitting between them. The CDR3 is 12 amino acids. Germline-derived CDR1 and CDR2 are MDHEN and SYDVKM. CDR3 residues: CASRLLNYGYTF. CDR3 nucleotides: TGTGCCAGCAGGCTATTAAACTATGGCTACACCTTC.

This clonotype showed up many times. The rearrangement uses TRBV29-1 and TRBJ2-5; no clear D. Trimming cost V 6 bases and J 0 bases, with 8 bases left between them. The CDR3 is made up of 12 amino acids. Looked up from germline, CDR1 is SQVTM and CDR2 is ANQGSEA. This chain's CDR3 is CSVGVNQETQYF. In nucleotides, the CDR3 is TGCAGCGTGGGTGTAAACCAAGAGACCCAGTACTTC.

J is TRBJ2-2 and V is TRBV5-1; D could derive from TRBD1 or TRBD2 (7 bases each). The CDR3 length is 15 residues. Germline V gene data show CDR1 as SGHRS and CDR2 as YFSETQ. Deletions cut 3 bases from V and 5 bases from J, with 14 bases between. CDR3 coding DNA: TGCGCCAGCAGCTCCAGGGGGGAGGGGACCGGGGAGCTGTTTTTT. This encodes CASSSRGEGTGELFF.

This chain links TRBV4-1 with TRBJ1-2, with D tentatively TRBD1 (5 bases). Trimming removed 6 bases at V and 7 bases at J, with 24 bases between. The CDR3 runs 16 residues. Germline CDR1 reads MGHRA; CDR2 reads YSYEKL. The CDR3 loop reads CASRHLVGRLGGGYTF. As DNA, the CDR3 is TGCGCCAGCAGACACCTCGTGGGGCGGCTCGGAGGTGGCTACACCTTC.

This clonotype was observed at least ten times. CDR3: CSVDFGAEQYF. The DNA of the CDR3 is TGCAGCGTTGATTTCGGAGCCGAGCAGTACTTC. The chain uses TRBV29-1 and TRBJ2-7; D is unresolved. Trimming took off 3 bases at V and 6 bases at J, with 9 bases between the two ends. The CDR3 is 11 residues long. Germline V gene data show CDR1 as SQVTM and CDR2 as ANQGSEA.

The chain carries TRBV24-1 and TRBJ2-2; D gene ambiguous. V was trimmed by 5 bases and J by 1 base, leaving 7 bases between them. The CDR3 is made up of 14 amino acids. Germline assignment: CDR1 KGHDR and CDR2 SFDVKD. Written as DNA, the CDR3 is TGTGCCACCAGTGGTCGGCAGAACACCGGGGAGCTGTTTTTT. Translation: CATSGRQNTGELFF.

The rearrangement joins TRBV29-1 to TRBJ1-1, with 8 bases lining up with TRBD1. In germline, CDR1 is SQVTM, CDR2 ANQGSEA. Unmatched junction bases numbered 6, after V lost 6 bases and J lost 6 bases. This CDR3 region has 12 residues. The CDR3 DNA reads TGCAGCGTGAACAGGGGGAGCCCTGAAGCTTTCTTT. It yields the protein CSVNRGSPEAFF.

This clonotype was seen ten or more times. The rearrangement uses TRBV15 and TRBJ2-7, with D possibly TRBD1 on 5 matching bases. The CDR3 has 12 residues. Germline CDR1 LNHNV, CDR2 YYDKDF (reference sequence). Trimming took off 1 base at V and 9 bases at J, with 10 bases between the two ends. The DNA for the CDR3 is TGTGCCACCAGCAGAGCCCAGGGCGGGCAGTACTTC. It translates to CATSRAQGGQYF.

The chain links TRBV10-3 to TRBJ2-7; TRBD2 matches at 9 bases. V lost 0 bases and J lost 4; bases outside the gene matches: 7. Germline V lookup: CDR1 ENHRY, CDR2 SYGVKD. CDR3 length: 16 residues. CDR3 nucleotides: TGTGCCATCAGTGAGTCTCAAGGGACTAGCTCTTACGAGCAGTACTTC. It yields the protein CAISESQGTSSYEQYF.

A few counts support this clonotype. The chain has TRBV5-1 and TRBJ2-1, with D possibly TRBD2 on 6 matching bases. The germline CDR1 and CDR2 sequences are SGHRS and YFSETQ. V shed 1 base and J shed 7 bases, with 18 bases lying between them. This CDR3 contains 16 residues. Written as DNA, the CDR3 is TGCGCCAGCAGCTTGATTGGAGGGTCGGCCCAAAATGAGCAGTTCTTC. It encodes CASSLIGGSAQNEQFF.

The rearrangement joins TRBV10-3 to TRBJ2-7; D uncertain. The CDR3 is 13 residues long. Trimming cost V 6 bases and J 3 bases, with 12 bases left between them. Germline V gene data show CDR1 as ENHRY and CDR2 as SYGVKD. Here the CDR3 reads CAIRIDHYYEQYF. DNA of the CDR3: TGTGCCATCAGAATAGACCACTACTACGAGCAGTACTTC.

This clonotype has only a few counts. This chain links TRBV4-3 with TRBJ1-2; maybe TRBD1 (5 bases). Germline-derived CDR1 and CDR2 are LGHNA and YSLEER. Trimming took 0 bases from V and 5 from J, leaving 19 bases between them. The CDR3 sequence is 17 residues long. The DNA for the CDR3 is TGCGCCAGCAGCCAAGATTGGGCAGGCCAGGGCCATTATGGCTACACCTTC. Translation: CASSQDWAGQGHYGYTF.

V and J are TRBV7-8 and TRBJ2-6, with 7 bases aligning to TRBD1. The CDR3 has 16 residues. Germline V gene sequence: CDR1 SGHVS, CDR2 FQNEAQ. V lost 5 bases and J lost 3; bases outside the gene matches: 7. The CDR3 DNA sequence: TGTGCCAGCAGCCAGACAGGGTTGCATGGGGCCAACGTCCTGACTTTC. Its translation: CASSQTGLHGANVLTF.

The V gene is TRBV20-1, the J gene TRBJ2-2; 11 positions agree with TRBD2. The V gene end was trimmed by 0 bases and the J gene end by 2 bases; junction bases not matched to a gene: 8. Germline values: CDR1 DFQATT, CDR2 SNEGSKA (reference sequence). The CDR3 runs 18 residues. DNA of the CDR3: TGCAGTGCTAGAGATCATGGTAGCGGGAGGGGAAACACCGGGGAGCTGTTTTTT. This gives the protein CSARDHGSGRGNTGELFF.

This clonotype was counted ten times or more. CDR3 region: CSAGGASGIYNEQFF. For the CDR3, the DNA is TGCAGTGCTGGGGGGGCTAGCGGAATCTACAATGAGCAGTTCTTC. The chain employs TRBV20-1 and TRBJ2-1; weak D call: TRBD2 (7 bases). This CDR3 is 15 amino acids long. Germline V CDR1 and CDR2: DFQATT, SNEGSKA (reference sequence). Trimming cost V 5 bases and J 3 bases, with 17 bases left between them.

This clonotype was seen at least ten times. The chain joins TRBV20-1 to TRBJ2-1; 11 positions agree with TRBD2. CDR3 length: 15 amino acids. J lost 6 bases, V lost 5 bases, and 9 bases had no gene match. Germline V gene data show CDR1 as DFQATT and CDR2 as SNEGSKA (reference sequence). This CDR3 reads CSARKLAGAANEQFF. The CDR3 DNA reads as TGCAGTGCTCGAAAACTAGCGGGGGCCGCCAATGAGCAGTTCTTC.

This clonotype has ten or more counts. This chain links TRBV6-2 or TRBV6-3 with TRBJ2-1; D uncertain. Trimming shortened V by 0 bases and J by 4 bases, and 4 bases separated the two germline ends. The CDR3 covers 13 residues. Germline V gene sequence: CDR1 MNHEY, CDR2 SVGEGT. The CDR3 region has the DNA TGTGCCAGCAGTTACTCTTCGTACAATGAGCAGTTCTTC. Its protein product is CASSYSSYNEQFF.

This clonotype was counted at least ten times. This chain uses TRBV9 with TRBJ2-3; TRBD2 aligns across 7 bases. The germline gives CDR1 SGDLS, CDR2 YYNGEE. V lost 2 bases to trimming and J lost 2 bases; unmatched junction nucleotides: 5. This CDR3 contains 15 residues. The CDR3 nucleotides read TGTGCCAGCAGCGTTGCCGGGACTACCACAGATACGCAGTATTTT. This codes for CASSVAGTTTDTQYF.

This clonotype has just a few counts. V is TRBV20-1 and J is TRBJ1-5, with D hard to call. CDR1 and CDR2 from the germline V gene are DFQATT and SNEGSKA (reference sequence). CDR3 size: 12 residues. Trimming cost V 3 bases and J 1 base, with 4 bases left between them. The DNA for the CDR3 is TGCAGTGCTAGCGGCAGCAATCAGCCCCAGCATTTT. This translates into CSASGSNQPQHF.

V is TRBV7-9 and J is TRBJ1-3; D is ambiguous. Per germline, CDR1 SEHNR and CDR2 FQNEAQ (reference sequence). Trimming shortened V by 1 base and J by 14 bases, and 12 bases separated the two germline ends. The CDR3 totals 12 residues. The CDR3 is CASSLEIPLLYF. CDR3 nucleotide sequence: TGTGCCAGCAGCTTAGAGATCCCCTTATTATATTTT.

The chain carries TRBV6-6 and TRBJ2-5; D is ambiguous. CDR1 MNHNY and CDR2 SVGAGI come from the germline V gene (reference sequence). Trimming left V 5 bases short and J 14 bases short, with 15 bases between. This CDR3 is 11 amino acids long. The CDR3 bases are TGTGCCAGCAGTCCCGACTTCGGAATATACTTC. Translated: CASSPDFGIYF.

The chain employs TRBV27 and TRBJ2-7; 9 nucleotides line up with TRBD1. CDR1 and CDR2 from the germline V gene are MNHEY and SMNVEV (reference sequence). Trimming cost V 8 bases and J 5 bases; bases outside gene matches: 10. This CDR3 comprises 14 residues. The DNA for the CDR3 is TGTGCCAGCTGGAGACGGACAGGGGTCCACGAGCAGTACTTC. Translating it yields CASWRRTGVHEQYF.

The chain recombines TRBV7-8 with TRBJ2-7; 9 bases align to TRBD1. CDR1 is SGHVS, CDR2 FQNEAQ, per germline. V was pared by 1 base and J by 3 bases, with 10 bases of the junction left unmatched. The CDR3 totals 17 residues. CDR3 loop: CASSLVGFGTGFYEQYF. DNA of the CDR3: TGTGCCAGCAGCTTAGTGGGTTTCGGGACAGGGTTCTACGAGCAGTACTTC.

Only a few counts were recorded for this clonotype. The chain joins TRBV20-1 to TRBJ2-3; tentatively, D is TRBD2 (6 bases). The length of the CDR3 is 14 residues. In germline, CDR1 is DFQATT, CDR2 SNEGSKA (reference sequence). Trimming shortened V by 6 bases and J by 3 bases, and 16 bases separated the two germline ends. CDR3 bases: TGCAGTGCCTCCAAATCTGGGGGGACAGATACGCAGTATTTT. This encodes CSASKSGGTDTQYF.

The CDR3 spells CASSYFGTPNREQYF. CDR3 nucleotide sequence: TGTGCCAGCAGTTACTTCGGGACACCCAATCGCGAGCAGTACTTC. V gene TRBV6-5 combines with J gene TRBJ2-7, with D possibly being TRBD1 (6 bases). Germline CDR1 MNHEY, CDR2 SVGAGI. The CDR3 contains 15 residues. The V gene lost 1 base and the J gene lost 6 bases, with 16 bases spanning the gap.

V and J are TRBV7-2 and TRBJ2-1; 8 bases are shared with TRBD2. This CDR3 has 16 amino acids. V lost 5 bases, J lost 0 bases, and 6 bases stayed unmatched. Germline loops: CDR1 SGHTA, CDR2 FQGNSA. The DNA for the CDR3 is TGTGCCAGCAGCCTACTAGCGGCGAGCTCCTACAATGAGCAGTTCTTC. The encoded protein is CASSLLAASSYNEQFF. The entire variable domain, with the rest obtained from reference TRBV7-2 and TRBJ2-1, is as follows: GAGVSQSPSNKVTEKGKDVELRCDPISGHTALYWYRQSLGQGLEFLIYFQGNSAPDKSGLPSDRFSAERTGGSVSTLTIQRTQQEDSAVYLCASSLLAASSYNEQFFGPGTRLTVL.

This clonotype was observed a handful of times. This chain connects TRBV4-2 to TRBJ2-7, with TRBD2 matching 11 bases. CDR3 size: 16 residues. Germline CDR1 is LGHNA and CDR2 is YNFKEQ. V lost 0 bases and J lost 7; bases outside the gene matches: 8. The CDR3 region has the DNA TGTGCCAGCAGCCAAGAATTTCGCGGGACTAGCGGAGAGCAGTACTTC. Its protein product is CASSQEFRGTSGEQYF.